This passage covers 13 T cell receptor beta chains from one sample sequenced in a study of CD8+CD57+ T cells in acquired aplastic anemia (dated 2018 in TCRdb). Instrument used: Illumina HiSeq 2000. Profiling of TCR beta VDJ combinations and CDR3 sequences used genomic DNA as the template. TCRdb reprocessed the public reads (quality trimming at Q25 with fastp, clone calling with MiXCR) and kept in-frame beta chains. Under each unique CDR3 protein, matching rows form one entry showing the most common genes and DNA. For this sample there are 210,000 or so distinct CDR3 sequences; approximately 51% appear just once. The ten biggest clones cover around 20% of the sample. Flow cytometry had shown CD8+CD57+ cell expansion in the patients selected for sequencing. The sample taken for sequencing was sorted CD4+, CD8+, or CD8+CD57+ T cells (not recorded which) from PBMCs. The receptors originated from a human donor with aplastic anemia.

V is TRBV20-1 and J is TRBJ2-7, with TRBD1 matching 8 bases. CDR1 and CDR2 (germline): DFQATT, SNEGSKA (reference sequence). V was pared by 2 bases and J by 5 bases, with 11 bases of the junction left unmatched. CDR3 size: 15 residues. The CDR3 spells CSARNPGRGHDEQYF. The DNA of the CDR3 is TGCAGTGCTAGAAACCCGGGCAGGGGGCACGACGAGCAGTACTTC.

As DNA, the CDR3 is TGTGCCAGCATTGGTTTTTCCTACGAGCAGTACTTC. Its protein product is CASIGFSYEQYF. The V and J genes are TRBV28 and TRBJ2-7; D call uncertain. Germline CDR1 reads MDHEN; CDR2 reads SYDVKM. The CDR3 is 12 amino acids. V lost 7 bases to trimming and J lost 1 base, with 8 bases between them.

This clonotype was detected ten times or more. J is TRBJ1-6 and V is TRBV3-1, with 7 bases matching TRBD1. The CDR3 length is 15 residues. The germline gives CDR1 LGHDT, CDR2 YNNKEL (reference sequence). The V and J ends lost 5 bases and 4 bases, in that order; junction bases with no gene match: 5. The DNA of the CDR3 is TGTGCCAGCAGCAGCGGACAGGTTTATAATTCACCCCTCCACTTT. Protein sequence: CASSSGQVYNSPLHF.

CDR3 in amino acids: CVGGFPGGTEAFF. CDR3 sequence (DNA): TGTGTCGGGGGCTTCCCAGGAGGAACTGAAGCTTTCTTT. The chain couples TRBV30 to TRBJ1-1, with D perhaps TRBD1 (6 bases). Per germline, CDR1 GTSNPN and CDR2 SVGIG (reference sequence). The CDR3 has 13 amino acids.

The V gene is TRBV24-1, the J gene TRBJ2-7; the match to TRBD1 covers 10 bases. This CDR3 is built from 14 residues. Germline V gene data show CDR1 as KGHDR and CDR2 as SFDVKD. After removal of 6 bases from V and 5 bases from J, the junction contained 6 bases not matched to a gene. The CDR3 DNA reads as TGTGCCACCAGTAGGGACAGGGGTTCCAACGAGCAGTACTTC. Protein: CATSRDRGSNEQYF.

Here the CDR3 reads CASSWSGVLNEQFF. CDR3 sequence (DNA): TGTGCCAGCAGTTGGTCAGGGGTGTTGAATGAGCAGTTCTTC. The chain recombines TRBV6-5 with TRBJ2-1; tentative D call: TRBD1 (6 bases). Germline V CDR1 and CDR2: MNHEY, SVGAGI. The CDR3 contains 14 residues. V was cut by 4 bases and J by 7 bases, with 14 bases left in between.

This clonotype was picked up many times. The rearrangement joins TRBV20-1 to TRBJ2-7; TRBD2 is a possible D gene (6 bases). The CDR3 totals 14 residues. Germline CDR1 and CDR2: DFQATT and SNEGSKA (reference sequence). The V and J ends lost 1 base and 0 bases respectively, with 10 bases between them. In DNA form, the CDR3 reads TGCAGTGCTAGAGTTTCCGGGGGCTCCTACGAGCAGTACTTC. Translating gives CSARVSGGSYEQYF.

The chain uses TRBV10-1 and TRBJ2-1; D is uncertain. The CDR3 loop spans 16 amino acids. The ends were cut back, 0 bases at V and 0 bases at J, with 9 bases in the middle. Germline V CDR1 and CDR2: WNHNN, SYGVQD (reference sequence). CDR3 in amino acids: CASSESARSSYNEQFF. As DNA, the CDR3 is TGCGCCAGCAGTGAGTCGGCCAGAAGCTCCTACAATGAGCAGTTCTTC.

This clonotype was counted many times. This chain links TRBV20-1 with TRBJ2-7, with 9 bases lining up with TRBD2. This CDR3 is 16 amino acids long. V trimming: 0 bases; J trimming: 5 bases; junction bases outside the gene matches: 11. The germline gives CDR1 DFQATT, CDR2 SNEGSKA (reference sequence). The CDR3 loop is CSARDQVRGGVNEQYF. The CDR3 region has the DNA TGCAGTGCTAGAGATCAGGTGCGGGGGGGCGTAAACGAGCAGTACTTC.

In its sample, this clonotype was seen many times. The DNA of the CDR3 is TGCAGCGTTGACCCGGAGTCCCGGGGCACAGATACGCAGTATTTT. It specifies CSVDPESRGTDTQYF. The chain has TRBV29-1 and TRBJ2-3; D is ambiguous. This CDR3 contains 15 residues. Trimming took 3 bases from V and 1 from J, leaving 14 bases between them. CDR1 SQVTM and CDR2 ANQGSEA come from the germline V gene.

This clonotype came up many times. The chain combines TRBV2 with TRBJ2-2; D remains ambiguous. CDR3 length: 15 amino acids. Trimming removed 5 bases from V and 1 base from J, with 11 bases in between. The V gene's germline CDR1 is SNHLY and CDR2 FYNNEI. The CDR3 region is CASSPITLNTGELFF. The DNA of the CDR3 is TGTGCCAGCAGTCCTATCACCCTGAACACCGGGGAGCTGTTTTTT.

This clonotype was seen ten or more times. This chain joins TRBV7-2 and TRBJ2-3, with D tentatively TRBD2 (6 bases). The CDR3 consists of 17 residues. Germline assignment: CDR1 SGHTA and CDR2 FQGNSA. The V end lost 1 base, the J end lost 0 bases, and 14 bases lay between the germline ends. The CDR3 sequence is CASSLGGVGSSTDTQYF. The CDR3 DNA reads TGTGCCAGCAGCTTAGGCGGGGTAGGATCTAGCACAGATACGCAGTATTTT.

The rearrangement links TRBV29-1 to TRBJ2-5; TRBD1 agrees at 12 bases. V trimming: 7 bases; J trimming: 5 bases; junction bases outside the gene matches: 8. The CDR3 covers 14 residues. CDR1 and CDR2 (germline): SQVTM, ANQGSEA. CDR3 sequence: CSASGTGGAETQYF. The CDR3 DNA reads as TGCAGCGCCTCCGGGACAGGGGGCGCGGAGACCCAGTACTTC.